This is a list of T cell receptor beta chains from one sample in a study of vaccination and CD4 T cells after COVID-19. These TCRs are of unknown antigen specificity. MiXCR was run by TCRdb on the PCR reads, yielding one entry per CDR3 protein. Counted here are approximately 26,000 distinct CDR3 sequences, 64% occurring once; the ten biggest clones make up about 5%. The sequenced sample consisted of CD4+ T cells from blood, cultured in vitro. The receptors stem from a human donor who had recovered from COVID-19. The CDR3 runs from the conserved cysteine through the conserved F or W. Each record gives: J gene, V gene, clone size, D gene, CDR3 DNA, CDR3 protein. The D gene is left open where the match is weak. Only part of the rows carry a size: once, few, many, or a class if the clone is expanded.

J gene: TRBJ1-3
V gene: TRBV23-1
clone size: .
D gene: .
CDR3 DNA: TGCGCCAGCAGTCAATCGGGAAACACCATATATTTT
CDR3 protein: CASSQSGNTIYF

J gene: TRBJ1-5
V gene: TRBV7-2
clone size: once
D gene: TRBD1
CDR3 DNA: TGTGCCAGCAGCCAACGACAGGGTAATCAGCCCCAGCATTTT
CDR3 protein: CASSQRQGNQPQHF

J gene: TRBJ2-1
V gene: TRBV7-7
clone size: .
D gene: TRBD2
CDR3 DNA: TGTGCTAGCAGCCCCGGCCCCACACTAGCGGTCATCAATGAGCAGTTCTTC
CDR3 protein: CASSPGPTLAVINEQFF

J gene: TRBJ2-1
V gene: TRBV11-3
clone size: few
D gene: .
CDR3 DNA: TGTGCCAGCAGTCCACTGCCGGCGGGTGAGCAGTTCTTC
CDR3 protein: CASSPLPAGEQFF

J gene: TRBJ2-3
V gene: TRBV2
clone size: few
D gene: TRBD1
CDR3 DNA: TGTGCCAGCAAACTAGACAGGGCGACAGATACGCAGTATTTT
CDR3 protein: CASKLDRATDTQYF

J gene: TRBJ1-5
V gene: TRBV6-2/TRBV6-3
clone size: .
D gene: .
CDR3 DNA: TGTGCCAGCAGTTACCAAGGGGGTCGTAGCGCCCACCAGCATTTT
CDR3 protein: CASSYQGGRSAHQHF

J gene: TRBJ2-5
V gene: TRBV6-5
clone size: .
D gene: TRBD2
CDR3 DNA: TGTGCCAGCAGTTACGGAGCGGGGGCGATAAAAGAGACCCAGTACTTC
CDR3 protein: CASSYGAGAIKETQYF

J gene: TRBJ2-1
V gene: TRBV27
clone size: .
D gene: TRBD2
CDR3 DNA: TGTGCCAGCAGAGGCTTCGCGGGAGCCTCCTACAATGAGCAGTTCTTC
CDR3 protein: CASRGFAGASYNEQFF

J gene: TRBJ2-7
V gene: TRBV5-6
clone size: .
D gene: .
CDR3 DNA: TGTGCCAGCAGCTTGTCGGGCCCCCTCGTCCCCTACGAGCAGTACTTC
CDR3 protein: CASSLSGPLVPYEQYF

J gene: TRBJ2-3
V gene: TRBV27
clone size: few
D gene: TRBD1
CDR3 DNA: TGTGCCGCCAGGAGACAGGGGGCAACAGATACGCAGTATTTT
CDR3 protein: CAARRQGATDTQYF

J gene: TRBJ2-2
V gene: TRBV15
clone size: once
D gene: TRBD1
CDR3 DNA: TGTGCCACCAGCAGACGTTCGACAGGGGTCAGGGACGGGGAGCTGTTTTTT
CDR3 protein: CATSRRSTGVRDGELFF

J gene: TRBJ1-5
V gene: TRBV4-3
clone size: few
D gene: .
CDR3 DNA: TGCGCCAGCAGCCAAGGGACAGAGGATCAGCCCCAGCATTTT
CDR3 protein: CASSQGTEDQPQHF

J gene: TRBJ1-2
V gene: TRBV20-1
clone size: .
D gene: .
CDR3 DNA: TGCAGTGCTAGAAAGTTAACCTTAGAGGGCTACACCTTC
CDR3 protein: CSARKLTLEGYTF

J gene: TRBJ1-6
V gene: TRBV20-1
clone size: .
D gene: .
CDR3 DNA: TGCAGTGCTAGATCGGGTTCAGGGGAGAATTCACCCCTCCACTTT
CDR3 protein: CSARSGSGENSPLHF

J gene: TRBJ2-2
V gene: TRBV6-2/TRBV6-3
clone size: once
D gene: .
CDR3 DNA: TGTGCCAGCAGTTGGGGAAGTGGCGGGGAGCTGTTTTTT
CDR3 protein: CASSWGSGGELFF

J gene: TRBJ2-7
V gene: TRBV11-2
clone size: .
D gene: .
CDR3 DNA: TGTGCCAGCAGCCCAGCACGCTCCGTTCTCTACTCCGAGCAGTACTTC
CDR3 protein: CASSPARSVLYSEQYF

J gene: TRBJ1-6
V gene: TRBV20-1
clone size: .
D gene: TRBD1
CDR3 DNA: TGCAGTGCTAGTTCGCAGGGGGGATCACCCCTCCACTTT
CDR3 protein: CSASSQGGSPLHF

J gene: TRBJ1-5
V gene: TRBV12-3/TRBV12-4
clone size: .
D gene: .
CDR3 DNA: TGTGCCAGCACCTCTTGGACACAAGCCAATCAGCCCCAGCATTTT
CDR3 protein: CASTSWTQANQPQHF

J gene: TRBJ1-6
V gene: TRBV20-1
clone size: .
D gene: .
CDR3 DNA: TGCAGTGCGCCCTCCGTTCAACCGGGCCATAATTCACCCCTCCACTTT
CDR3 protein: CSAPSVQPGHNSPLHF

J gene: TRBJ2-1
V gene: TRBV4-3
clone size: .
D gene: .
CDR3 DNA: TGCGCCAGCAGCCAAAGTGGGGCTCTAAAAAATGAGCAGTTCTTC
CDR3 protein: CASSQSGALKNEQFF

J gene: TRBJ2-5
V gene: TRBV20-1
clone size: .
D gene: TRBD1
CDR3 DNA: TGCAGTGCTATGATCGGGACAGCTCCATCGGAGACCCAGTACTTC
CDR3 protein: CSAMIGTAPSETQYF

J gene: TRBJ2-7
V gene: TRBV7-2
clone size: .
D gene: .
CDR3 DNA: TGTGCCAGCAGCTTAGGCTCGGGGGCCGGGGCCGGCGAGCAGTACTTC
CDR3 protein: CASSLGSGAGAGEQYF

J gene: TRBJ1-1
V gene: TRBV10-3
clone size: .
D gene: .
CDR3 DNA: TGTGCCATCAGTGACCCGGGACGGGTAAACACTGAAGCTTTCTTT
CDR3 protein: CAISDPGRVNTEAFF

J gene: TRBJ1-2
V gene: TRBV20-1
clone size: .
D gene: .
CDR3 DNA: TGCAGTGCTAGATCAGGGGCAGCCTATGGCTACACCTTC
CDR3 protein: CSARSGAAYGYTF

J gene: TRBJ2-2
V gene: TRBV20-1
clone size: .
D gene: TRBD2
CDR3 DNA: TGCAGTGCTAGTAGCCATGGACTAGCGACGAACACCGGGGAGCTGTTTTTT
CDR3 protein: CSASSHGLATNTGELFF

J gene: TRBJ1-1
V gene: TRBV18
clone size: .
D gene: .
CDR3 DNA: TGTGCCAGCTCACCGCTGTACACTGAAGCTTTCTTT
CDR3 protein: CASSPLYTEAFF

J gene: TRBJ2-5
V gene: TRBV7-2
clone size: .
D gene: .
CDR3 DNA: TGTGCCAGCAGCTTTCCCGTGGGTCTAAGGCAAGAGACCCAGTACTTC
CDR3 protein: CASSFPVGLRQETQYF

J gene: TRBJ2-3
V gene: TRBV20-1
clone size: few
D gene: TRBD2
CDR3 DNA: TGCAGTGCTCGGGGACTAGCGGTAGGGGATACGCAGTATTTT
CDR3 protein: CSARGLAVGDTQYF

J gene: TRBJ1-6
V gene: TRBV20-1
clone size: .
D gene: .
CDR3 DNA: TGCAGTGCTAGACCCGGATGGCATTCACCCCTCCACTTT
CDR3 protein: CSARPGWHSPLHF

J gene: TRBJ2-5
V gene: TRBV7-9
clone size: few
D gene: TRBD1
CDR3 DNA: TGTGCCAGCAGACAACGAGGAGGGACAGGGGTAGAGACCCAGTACTTC
CDR3 protein: CASRQRGGTGVETQYF

J gene: TRBJ2-3
V gene: TRBV6-4
clone size: once
D gene: TRBD2
CDR3 DNA: TGTGCCAGCAGTCAAGAGGGCCTAGCGGGAGTTTCAGATACGCAGTATTTT
CDR3 protein: CASSQEGLAGVSDTQYF

J gene: TRBJ2-7
V gene: TRBV11-3
clone size: once
D gene: TRBD2
CDR3 DNA: TGTGCCAGCAGCTTAGAGAAAGGACTAGCGGGAACCTACGAGCAGTACTTC
CDR3 protein: CASSLEKGLAGTYEQYF

J gene: TRBJ2-4
V gene: TRBV28
clone size: once
D gene: .
CDR3 DNA: TGTGCCAGCAGTTCCCGGGCAGTGGGGGCCAAAAACATTCAGTACTTC
CDR3 protein: CASSSRAVGAKNIQYF

J gene: TRBJ1-1
V gene: TRBV6-2/TRBV6-3
clone size: few
D gene: TRBD1
CDR3 DNA: TGTGCCAGCAGTTACCCCTCTGTGGGACAGGCCGGTTGGGGGAACACTGAAGCTTTCTTT
CDR3 protein: CASSYPSVGQAGWGNTEAFF

J gene: TRBJ1-2
V gene: TRBV2
clone size: .
D gene: .
CDR3 DNA: TGTGCCAGCAGTACGGGGAACTATGGCTGCACCTTC
CDR3 protein: CASSTGNYGCTF

J gene: TRBJ2-5
V gene: TRBV20-1
clone size: .
D gene: TRBD1
CDR3 DNA: TGCAGTGCTAGAGATTCCGGGACAGGGGTCGAGACCCAGTACTTC
CDR3 protein: CSARDSGTGVETQYF

J gene: TRBJ2-3
V gene: TRBV6-1
clone size: .
D gene: .
CDR3 DNA: TGTGCCAGCAGAACCGCGGGGACAGATACGCAGTATTTT
CDR3 protein: CASRTAGTDTQYF

J gene: TRBJ2-1
V gene: TRBV27
clone size: .
D gene: TRBD2
CDR3 DNA: TGTGCCAGCAGGTCAGCGGGAGTCGGCTACAATGAGCAGTTCTTC
CDR3 protein: CASRSAGVGYNEQFF

J gene: TRBJ2-3
V gene: TRBV7-2
clone size: .
D gene: TRBD2
CDR3 DNA: TGTGCCAGCAGCTTGGGGGGGACTAGCGGCACAGATACGCAGTATTTT
CDR3 protein: CASSLGGTSGTDTQYF

J gene: TRBJ2-3
V gene: TRBV19
clone size: .
D gene: .
CDR3 DNA: TGTGCCAGTAGTCCCCGAGGCAGGCCGTTTTTCACAGATACGCAGTATTTT
CDR3 protein: CASSPRGRPFFTDTQYF

J gene: TRBJ1-5
V gene: TRBV7-2
clone size: .
D gene: .
CDR3 DNA: TGTGCCAGCAGCTTAGAGACAGGAAACAATCAGCCCCAGCATTTT
CDR3 protein: CASSLETGNNQPQHF

J gene: TRBJ2-7
V gene: TRBV6-5
clone size: .
D gene: .
CDR3 DNA: TGTGCCAGCAGTTACTCGAAGCGCGGGTCGTCCTACGAGCAGTACTTC
CDR3 protein: CASSYSKRGSSYEQYF

J gene: TRBJ1-5
V gene: TRBV20-1
clone size: medium-sized
D gene: .
CDR3 DNA: TGCAGTGCTCCAGGCCTCTATAGCAATCAGCCCCAGCATTTT
CDR3 protein: CSAPGLYSNQPQHF

J gene: TRBJ1-1
V gene: TRBV30
clone size: medium-sized
D gene: .
CDR3 DNA: TGTGCCTGGGGACTGGCAGCGTCCGTAGCTTTCTTT
CDR3 protein: CAWGLAASVAFF

J gene: TRBJ2-7
V gene: TRBV5-4
clone size: .
D gene: .
CDR3 DNA: TGTGCCAGCAGGCCGGGACGGGCCTACGAGCAGTACTTC
CDR3 protein: CASRPGRAYEQYF

J gene: TRBJ2-5
V gene: TRBV7-3
clone size: .
D gene: .
CDR3 DNA: TGTGCCAGCAGCTTATCATTAGCGTCCCAAGAGACCCAGTACTTC
CDR3 protein: CASSLSLASQETQYF

J gene: TRBJ1-2
V gene: TRBV30
clone size: .
D gene: .
CDR3 DNA: TGTGCCTGGAGTGTTTACGTCCGGTCTGGCTACACCTTC
CDR3 protein: CAWSVYVRSGYTF

J gene: TRBJ1-3
V gene: TRBV2
clone size: .
D gene: TRBD1
CDR3 DNA: TGTGCCAGCAGGGGGACAGCTCTTTCCTTCTCTGGAAACACCATATATTTT
CDR3 protein: CASRGTALSFSGNTIYF

J gene: TRBJ1-6
V gene: TRBV28
clone size: few
D gene: .
CDR3 DNA: TGTGCCAGCAGTTTATCAGGGAAGCCCCTCAATTCACCCCTCCACTTT
CDR3 protein: CASSLSGKPLNSPLHF

J gene: TRBJ2-2
V gene: TRBV6-4
clone size: .
D gene: .
CDR3 DNA: TGTGTCAGCAAGGGTCGGGCTCTCGGGACCGGGGAGCTGTTTTTT
CDR3 protein: CVSKGRALGTGELFF